This note documents a single TCR beta chain sequence. This specimen comes from a study of blood T cell repertoires in COVID-19. The study counted Cohort 3 donors as recovered given two negative PCRs, clearance, or symptom resolution. In the study's own analysis: Reference gene primer amplification in the assay estimated nucleated cell counts. The protocol was immunoSEQ multiplex PCR, while the TCRdb copy is restricted to in-frame clones and leaves out a portion. V and J calls and clone size follow that table, whereas D and trimming were derived from the DNA. Among under 300,000 clones listed, around 80% were seen once. The TCR was taken from a man between 40 and 49 years old who had recovered from COVID-19. Sequencing input: PBMCs or T cells enriched from blood (not recorded which).

The CDR3 nucleotides are TGTGCCAGCTCACCGGACAACACAGATACGCAGTATTTT. Protein: CASSPDNTDTQYF. V gene TRBV18 combines with J gene TRBJ2-3, with D possibly TRBD1 on 5 matching bases. This CDR3 comprises 13 residues. Germline V lookup: CDR1 KGHSH, CDR2 LQKENI. Trimming left V 3 bases short and J 2 bases short, with 6 bases between. Drawing the rest from reference TRBV18 and TRBJ2-3, the complete variable domain is NAGVMQNPRHLVRRRGQEARLRCSPMKGHSHVYWYRQLPEEGLKFMVYLQKENIIDESGMPKERFSAEFPKEGPSILRIQQVVRGDSAAYFCASSPDNTDTQYFGPGTRLTVL.